These 10 T cell receptor beta chains were sequenced from one sample in a study of OX40 agonist ivuxolimab in advanced cancers. Some clones are missing from TCRdb's copy, which holds only in-frame ones; the method was immunoSEQ multiplex PCR. In the table there are about 26,000 clones, about 76% of which are singletons. Source: CD4+ or CD8+ T cells sorted from blood, taken in a trial of the OX40 agonist ivuxolimab. These receptors all come from an adult with an advanced solid tumor such as melanoma, head and neck, liver or kidney cancer.

This clone was detected only a few times. The chain combines TRBV19 with TRBJ1-1; the D is unclear. Germline V gives CDR1 LNHDA, CDR2 SQIVND (reference sequence). Between the trimmed V and J ends, which lost 4 bases and 1 base, there was a span of 10 bases. The CDR3 length is 14 residues. CDR3 DNA: TGTGCCAGTAGTAGGTCAGCAGCGAACACTGAAGCTTTCTTT. Protein sequence: CASSRSAANTEAFF.

The V gene is TRBV4-1, the J gene TRBJ2-7, with a tentative D call TRBD2 (7 bases). Germline V lookup: CDR1 MGHRA, CDR2 YSYEKL. Trimming pared 2 bases from V and 2 bases from J, leaving 16 bases between. This CDR3 contains 16 residues. DNA of the CDR3: TGCGCCAGCAGCCAATTAGCACTGGGGGGGCCCTACGAGCAGTACTTC. Translated: CASSQLALGGPYEQYF.

V is TRBV9 and J is TRBJ2-3; 9 bases are a match to TRBD2. The CDR3 extends over 15 amino acids. Losses at the gene ends were 5 bases for V and 3 bases for J; bases not matched to a gene: 7. The germline gives CDR1 SGDLS, CDR2 YYNGEE. CDR3 amino acids: CASSHPSGGTDTQYF. CDR3 coding DNA: TGTGCCAGCAGTCATCCCAGCGGGGGGACAGATACGCAGTATTTT.

This clone was seen once. The rearrangement joins TRBV7-6 to TRBJ2-3; the match to TRBD1 covers 8 bases. Germline trimming cut 2 bases from V and 5 bases from J; bases unmatched to any gene: 12. The CDR3 loop spans 17 amino acids. CDR1 is SGHVS and CDR2 is FNYEAQ in the germline V gene. The CDR3 sequence is CASSLPMGQVAEDTQYF. The CDR3 DNA follows: TGTGCCAGCAGCTTACCCATGGGACAGGTAGCGGAAGATACGCAGTATTTT. Drawing the rest from reference TRBV7-6 and TRBJ2-3, the complete variable domain is GAGVSQSPRYKVTKRGQDVALRCDPISGHVSLYWYRQALGQGPEFLTYFNYEAQQDKSGLPNDRFSAERPEGSISTLTIQRTEQRDSAMYRCASSLPMGQVAEDTQYFGPGTRLTVL.

This clone was seen only a few times. The V gene is TRBV6-1, the J gene TRBJ2-1; 12 bases map to TRBD2. Germline CDR1 reads MNHNS; CDR2 reads SASEGT. V shed 2 bases and J 7 bases; nucleotides not matched to a gene: 9. The CDR3 is 17 amino acids. The chain's CDR3 is CASSEPRLAGVRNEQFF. The CDR3 DNA reads TGTGCCAGCAGTGAACCTAGACTAGCGGGAGTGAGGAATGAGCAGTTCTTC.

The rearrangement uses TRBV7-9 and TRBJ2-1, with 11 nucleotides matching TRBD2. Trimming cost V 5 bases and J 3 bases; bases outside gene matches: 3. CDR3 length: 15 amino acids. Looked up from germline, CDR1 is SEHNR and CDR2 is FQNEAQ (reference sequence). Here the CDR3 reads CASSLLAGGYNEQFF. For the CDR3, the DNA is TGTGCCAGCAGCCTCCTAGCGGGAGGCTACAATGAGCAGTTCTTC.

The J gene is TRBJ1-2, the V gene TRBV4-1; D not resolved. Trimming took off 1 base at V and 4 bases at J, with 10 bases between the two ends. The CDR3 is 14 amino acids. Germline-derived CDR1 and CDR2 are MGHRA and YSYEKL. CDR3 residues: CASSQAGVSYGYTF. The CDR3, as DNA: TGCGCCAGCAGCCAAGCAGGCGTTAGCTATGGCTACACCTTC.

V and J are TRBV27 and TRBJ2-1; 9 bases match TRBD1. CDR1 MNHEY and CDR2 SMNVEV come from the germline V gene (reference sequence). J lost 9 bases, V lost 5 bases, and 11 bases had no gene match. CDR3 length: 15 residues. CDR3 sequence: CASSLTGGAGGEQFF. The CDR3 DNA reads TGTGCCAGCAGTCTTACAGGGGGCGCAGGCGGTGAGCAGTTCTTC.

V is TRBV4-1 and J is TRBJ2-7; 10 nucleotides match TRBD1. CDR3 length: 14 residues. Germline V lookup: CDR1 MGHRA, CDR2 YSYEKL. Trimming at V came to 4 bases and at J to 4 bases, leaving 4 bases not matched to a gene. For the CDR3, the DNA is TGCGCCAGCAGCCTTGCGGGACAGGGGTACGAGCAGTACTTC. Translation gives CASSLAGQGYEQYF.

The rearrangement links TRBV4-2 to TRBJ1-5; D might be TRBD1 (5 bases). Trimming cost V 1 base and J 7 bases, with 11 bases left between them. The germline V gene encodes CDR1 LGHNA and CDR2 YNFKEQ. The CDR3 has 14 amino acids. The DNA of the CDR3 is TGTGCCAGCAGCCAAGGAGCAGGGCTGCAGCCCCAGCATTTT. The encoded protein is CASSQGAGLQPQHF.